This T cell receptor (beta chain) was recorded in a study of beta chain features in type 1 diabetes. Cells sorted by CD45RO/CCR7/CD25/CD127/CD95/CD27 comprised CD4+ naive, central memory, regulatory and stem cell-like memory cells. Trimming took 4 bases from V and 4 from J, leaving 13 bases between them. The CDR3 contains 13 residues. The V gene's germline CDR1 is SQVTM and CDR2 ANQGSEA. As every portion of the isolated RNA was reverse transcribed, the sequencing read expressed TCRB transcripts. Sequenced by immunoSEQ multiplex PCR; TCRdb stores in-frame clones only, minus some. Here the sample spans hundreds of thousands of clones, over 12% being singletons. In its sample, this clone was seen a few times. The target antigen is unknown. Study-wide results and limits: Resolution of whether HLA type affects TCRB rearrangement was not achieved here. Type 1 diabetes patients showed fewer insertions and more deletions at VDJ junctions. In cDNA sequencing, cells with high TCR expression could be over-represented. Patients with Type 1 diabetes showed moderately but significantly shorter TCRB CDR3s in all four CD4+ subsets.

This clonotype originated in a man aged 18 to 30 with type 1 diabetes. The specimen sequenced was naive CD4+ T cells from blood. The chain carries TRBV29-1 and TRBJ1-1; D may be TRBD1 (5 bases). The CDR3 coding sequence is TGCAGCGTTGTGTCGCAGGGATCCACTGAAGCTTTCTTT. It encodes CSVVSQGSTEAFF. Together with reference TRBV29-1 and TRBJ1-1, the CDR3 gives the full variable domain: SAVISQKPSRDICQRGTSLTIQCQVDSQVTMMFWYRQQPGQSLTLIATANQGSEATYESGFVIDKFPISRPNLTFSTLTVSNMSPEDSSIYLCSVVSQGSTEAFFGQGTRLTVV.